This T cell receptor (beta chain) was sequenced in a study of shared clonotypes between healthy human individuals. Whole-study context: Each donor had three CD4 naive, three CD4 memory, two CD8 naive and one CD8 memory plate. General study results and limits: Clonotype sharing across a handful of donors was observed for approximately 5% of naive CD4 clonotypes. Generation probabilities were higher for clonotypes shared across all four sorted-subset donors than for unshared ones.

With respect to this clone: The antigen remains unidentified. In the same sample, other DNA sequences code for this CDR3.

Each cell subset's genomic DNA was divided evenly among several immunoSEQ plates. The repertoire was sequenced with immunoSEQ multiplex PCR; TCRdb's copy has only in-frame clones and lacks some. This table has just over 2,000,000 clones, around 95% appearing once. The sequenced material came from naive CD4+ T cells sorted from blood. Sample subset: CD45RA+ positively selected. The sequence came from a man aged 18 to 30 in good health.

This chain's CDR3 is CSVRQGADGYTF. CDR3 sequence (DNA): TGCAGCGTAAGACAGGGGGCGGATGGCTACACCTTC. This chain links TRBV29-1 with TRBJ1-2; TRBD1 matches at 10 bases. V dropped 6 bases and J dropped 6; count of bases not matched to a gene: 4. The CDR3 has 12 amino acids. Germline CDR1 is SQVTM and CDR2 is ANQGSEA.